This T cell receptor beta chain originates from a study of T cells of healthy individuals. CDR3 length: 16 residues. The junction had 12 bases not matched to a gene; V was cut back by 2 bases and J by 5 bases. Germline V gene data show CDR1 as MNHEY and CDR2 as SMNVEV (reference sequence). TCRdb ran MiXCR on the 5' RACE reads and lists one entry per CDR3 protein. Here the sample spans around 98,000 distinct CDR3 sequences, approximately 15% being singletons. The V gene is TRBV27, the J gene TRBJ2-7, with 7 bases lining up with TRBD2. This TCR came from a human donor in good health. CDR3 DNA: TGTGCCAGCAGTTTAAGCCCGGCTAGCGGTTTAAACGAGCAGTACTTC. Encoded protein: CASSLSPASGLNEQYF.